This entry is about one TCR beta chain. The antigen it binds to is not known. No clone much larger than this one lies a single base away; base qualities are absent. TCRbeta CDR3 regions were amplified from genomic DNA by means of the immunoSEQ Assay, a bias-controlled multiplex PCR. Regarding the original processing steps: The number of nucleated cells in each sample was estimated by amplification of reference gene primers within the assay. Sequence reads were collapsed and filtered to measure the absolute abundance of every unique TCRbeta CDR3 rearrangement. For each sample, productive Simpson clonality was calculated as the square root of Simpson's diversity index across productive rearrangements. As stored in TCRdb, this immuneACCESS dataset retains in-frame rearrangements with V and J assigned. A fraction of the clones does not appear; measured against another copy, unresolved V genes explain less than half of the discrepancy, and the remainder lacks a known reason. The V and J calls and clone size come from that table; D and trimming were worked out from the DNA. In this sample the table shows hundreds of thousands of clones, roughly 87% of which occur a single time. Around 3.3% of the sample comes from the top ten.

CDR3 length: 13 amino acids, cysteine to phenylalanine. Of the read, only the CDR3 DNA is kept; its 39 bases are in frame from base 1. The germline V gene encodes CDR1 MNHEY and CDR2 SMNVEV (reference sequence). V is cut by 2 bases and J by 8 bases, and the space between the germline ends is 9 bases. This sample is drawn from a study of blood T cell repertoires in COVID-19 (dated by TCRdb to 2018 to 2020). With respect to the entire study: Samples covering the acute and convalescent phases of COVID-19 were provided by collaborators in the United States, Italy and Spain. The repertoires were released in a freely available public database intended as a resource for research on the immune response to SARS-CoV-2. Samples were obtained from the ongoing ImmuneRACE study (first 160 participants) and from over 1,000 subjects provided by 6 global collaborators. Sample metadata almost always included a de-identified subject ID, COVID-19 status, age in years and sex. The prospective study material was composed of cDNA or gDNA derived from T cells, B-cell-depleted T cells, or PBMCs. Deeply sampled blood TCRbeta repertoires from subjects exposed to, actively infected with, or recovered from COVID-19 were included in the dataset. Where available, HLA class I and class II types were taken from metadata supplied by the sample provider and were not determined by assay-based typing. General study outcomes and caveats: The quantity of clinical and demographic metadata differed by source and by participant and was supplied without curation.

Whole blood was collected in K2EDTA tubes by collaborating institutions according to the institutions' own protocols. Collaborator samples were shipped for TCRbeta analysis as frozen whole blood, isolated PBMCs, or DNA extracted from either sample type. In this chain, TRBV27 is recombined with TRBJ2-2; the best D guess is TRBD2, with 6 bases matching. The receptor comes from a man younger than 35 with active or convalescent COVID-19. What was sequenced was peripheral blood. The CDR3: CASSLNAGGELFF. The nucleotide sequence reads as follows: TGTGCCAGCAGTTTAAACGCGGGAGGGGAGCTGTTTTTT.